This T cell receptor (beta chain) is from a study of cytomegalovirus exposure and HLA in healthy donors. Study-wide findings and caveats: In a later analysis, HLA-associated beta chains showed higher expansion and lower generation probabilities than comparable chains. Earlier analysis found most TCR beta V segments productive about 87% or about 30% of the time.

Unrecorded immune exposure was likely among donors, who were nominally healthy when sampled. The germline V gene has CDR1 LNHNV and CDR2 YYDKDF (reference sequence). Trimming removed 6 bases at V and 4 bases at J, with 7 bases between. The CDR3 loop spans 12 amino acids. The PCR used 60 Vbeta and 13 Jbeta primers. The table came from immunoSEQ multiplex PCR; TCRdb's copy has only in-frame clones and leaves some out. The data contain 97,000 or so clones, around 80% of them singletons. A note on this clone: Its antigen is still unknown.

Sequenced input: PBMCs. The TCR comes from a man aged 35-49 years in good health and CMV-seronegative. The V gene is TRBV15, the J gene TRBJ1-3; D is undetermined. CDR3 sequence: CATSASGNTIYF. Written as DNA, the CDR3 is TGTGCCACCAGTGCGTCAGGAAACACCATATATTTT. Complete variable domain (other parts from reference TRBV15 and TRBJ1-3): DAMVIQNPRYQVTQFGKPVTLSCSQTLNHNVMYWYQQKSSQAPKLLFHYYDKDFNNEADTPDNFQSRRPNTSFCFLDIRSPGLGDTAMYLCATSASGNTIYFGEGSWLTVV.